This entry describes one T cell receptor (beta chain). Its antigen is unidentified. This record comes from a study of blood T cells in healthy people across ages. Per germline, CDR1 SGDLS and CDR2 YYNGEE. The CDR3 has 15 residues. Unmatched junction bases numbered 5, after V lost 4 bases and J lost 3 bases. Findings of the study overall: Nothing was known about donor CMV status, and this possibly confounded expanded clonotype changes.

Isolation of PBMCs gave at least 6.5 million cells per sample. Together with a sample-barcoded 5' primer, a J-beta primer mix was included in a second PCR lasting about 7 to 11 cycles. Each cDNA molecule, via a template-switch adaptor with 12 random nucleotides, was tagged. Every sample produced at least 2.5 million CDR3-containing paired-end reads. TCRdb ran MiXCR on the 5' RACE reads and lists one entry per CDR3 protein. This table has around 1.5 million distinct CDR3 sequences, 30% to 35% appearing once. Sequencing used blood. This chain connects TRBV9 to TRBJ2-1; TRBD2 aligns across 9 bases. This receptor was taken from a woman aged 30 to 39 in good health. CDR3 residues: CASSITSGYYNEQFF. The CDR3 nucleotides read TGTGCCAGCAGCATCACTAGCGGGTACTACAATGAGCAGTTCTTC.